This record concerns one T cell receptor beta chain sequence. Original analysis: Amplifying reference gene primers gave estimates of nucleated cell counts. Produced via immunoSEQ multiplex PCR; TCRdb's table is partial and in-frame only. That table gives V, J and clone size, and the DNA gave D and trimming. The sample carries 140,000 or so clones, around 87% recorded once. The data were taken from a study of blood T cell repertoires in COVID-19. J gave up 4 bases and V 6 bases, and 8 bases lay outside the gene matches. This CDR3 has 14 residues. Germline-derived CDR1 and CDR2 are SNHLY and FYNNEI. The source of this sequence is a man in his sixties who had recovered from COVID-19. Sequencing was carried out using PBMCs or T cells enriched from blood (not recorded which). The chain joins TRBV2 to TRBJ1-1; 7 bases line up with TRBD1. The CDR3 protein is CASSGEGAGTEAFF. The CDR3 bases are TGTGCCAGCAGCGGAGAGGGGGCTGGCACTGAAGCTTTCTTT.